The rows below give T cell receptor beta chains drawn from one sample of a study of cytomegalovirus exposure and HLA in healthy donors. Sequenced by immunoSEQ multiplex PCR; TCRdb stores in-frame clones only, minus some. The sample lists over 85,000 clones, about 74% occurring once. The sequenced material came from PBMCs. These receptors all come from a female donor in good health and CMV-seronegative. The CDR3 runs from the conserved cysteine through the conserved F or W. A D gene is named only where the DNA matches it firmly. Where a row states a size, it is once, few, many or the class of an expanded clone; other rows omit it.

V	D	J	size	DNA	CDR3
TRBV5-5	-	TRBJ1-2	-	TGTGCCAGCACCGAAACAAGGGGTAACTATGGCTACACCTTC	CASTETRGNYGYTF
TRBV7-2	-	TRBJ1-3	-	TGTGCCAGCAGCTTACTAGGAACCCTGAACACCATATATTTT	CASSLLGTLNTIYF
TRBV7-2	TRBD2	TRBJ2-1	-	TGTGCCAGCAGCCCGACTAGCGGGAGGGCTGGTAATGAGCAGTTCTTC	CASSPTSGRAGNEQFF
TRBV7-2	-	TRBJ2-1	few	TGTGCCAGCAGCCAGAGCGGAGGTACGGGCAATGAGCAGTTCTTC	CASSQSGGTGNEQFF
TRBV10-3	TRBD1	TRBJ1-2	-	TGTGCCATCAGTGGACTTAGGACAGGGGGCGGTAACTATGGCTACACCTTC	CAISGLRTGGGNYGYTF
TRBV5-1	TRBD1	TRBJ1-2	-	TGCGCCAGCAGCCAAGGACAGGGGCCCTATGGCTACACCTTC	CASSQGQGPYGYTF
TRBV27	TRBD2	TRBJ2-1	-	TGTGCCAGCAGTTGGTCTAGCGGGTATAATGAGCAGTTCTTC	CASSWSSGYNEQFF
TRBV10-3	-	TRBJ1-4	-	TGTGCCATCAGTGCAGGGGAAGGTGAAAAACTGTTTTTT	CAISAGEGEKLFF
TRBV10-1	-	TRBJ2-7	-	TGCGCCAGCAGTGAGTCCGCTGGGGCAAGGGTTATCGAGCAGTACTTC	CASSESAGARVIEQYF
TRBV5-1	TRBD1	TRBJ1-6	few	TGCGCCAGCAGCACTACAACAGGGGGCTTTTCACCCCTCCACTTT	CASSTTTGGFSPLHF
TRBV11-1	TRBD1	TRBJ2-7	-	TGTGCCAGCAGCACAAACAGGGGCCCCTACGAGCAGTACTTC	CASSTNRGPYEQYF
TRBV30	-	TRBJ1-5	-	TGTGCCTGGAGTGCCAATCAGGCAGCCGCTAATCAGCCCCAGCATTTT	CAWSANQAAANQPQHF
TRBV7-9	TRBD2	TRBJ2-1	-	TGTGCCAGCAGCCCCACGGGACTAGCGGCTCACAATGAGCAGTTCTTC	CASSPTGLAAHNEQFF
TRBV5-8	TRBD1	TRBJ2-7	-	TGTGCCAGCAGCCCCGGGACAGGGAAATACGAGCAGTACTTC	CASSPGTGKYEQYF
TRBV7-7	TRBD1	TRBJ2-2	few	TGTGCTAGCAGCTCTAGGACAGGGGGCACCGGGGAGCTGTTTTTT	CASSSRTGGTGELFF
TRBV7-3	TRBD1	TRBJ1-1	-	TGTGCCAGCAGCCTACAGGGGGCCCCCATGAACACTGAAGCTTTCTTT	CASSLQGAPMNTEAFF
TRBV9	TRBD1	TRBJ2-1	-	TGTGCCAGCAGCCATGGGACAGGGCGACCTGAGCAGTTCTTC	CASSHGTGRPEQFF